This T cell receptor beta chain is from a study of T cell changes during pregnancy in multiple sclerosis. Using immunoSEQ multiplex PCR, the repertoire was profiled, and TCRdb retains in-frame clones only, with some absent. The table lists about 60,000 clones, around 93% of them singletons. Trimming shortened V by 0 bases and J by 2 bases, and 14 bases separated the two germline ends. Germline CDR1 and CDR2: GTSNPN and SVGIG (reference sequence). The CDR3 loop spans 15 amino acids. The receptor comes from a female donor with multiple sclerosis, enrolled in a pregnancy study. V and J are TRBV30 and TRBJ2-7; D perhaps matches TRBD2 (6 bases). Sample: CD4+ T cells from peripheral blood mononuclear cells, taken in the first trimester of pregnancy. The CDR3 is CAWSVKAGNPYEQYF. The CDR3, as DNA: TGTGCCTGGAGTGTAAAGGCGGGGAACCCCTACGAGCAGTACTTC.